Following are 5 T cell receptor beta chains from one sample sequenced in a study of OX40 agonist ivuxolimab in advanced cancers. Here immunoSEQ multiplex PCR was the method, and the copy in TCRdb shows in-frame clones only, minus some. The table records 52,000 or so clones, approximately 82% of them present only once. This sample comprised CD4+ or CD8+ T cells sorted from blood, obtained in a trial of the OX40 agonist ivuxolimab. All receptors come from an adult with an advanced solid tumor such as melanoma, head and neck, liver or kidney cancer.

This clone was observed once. The CDR3 is CATWGRAGGPPEQFF. The CDR3 nucleotides read TGTGCCACTTGGGGCCGAGCGGGGGGGCCCCCTGAGCAGTTCTTC. V usage is TRBV6-5 and J usage is TRBJ2-1; 10 bases are shared with TRBD2. V lost 10 bases and J lost 9; bases outside the gene matches: 15. The CDR3 spans 15 residues. Germline loops: CDR1 MNHEY, CDR2 SVGAGI.

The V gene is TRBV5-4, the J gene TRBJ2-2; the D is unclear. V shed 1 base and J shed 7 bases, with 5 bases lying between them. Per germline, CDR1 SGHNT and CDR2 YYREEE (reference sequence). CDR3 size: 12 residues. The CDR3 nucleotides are TGTGCCAGCAGCTTGTTGGGCGGGGAGCTGTTTTTT. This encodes CASSLLGGELFF.

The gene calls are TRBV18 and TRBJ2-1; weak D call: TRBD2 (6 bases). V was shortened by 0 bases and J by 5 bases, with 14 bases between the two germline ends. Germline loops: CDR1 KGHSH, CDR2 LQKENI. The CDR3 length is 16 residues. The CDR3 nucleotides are TGTGCCAGCTCACCACCCTTCGGGACTCGCCACAATGAGCAGTTCTTC. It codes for CASSPPFGTRHNEQFF. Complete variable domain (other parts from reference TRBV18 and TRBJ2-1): NAGVMQNPRHLVRRRGQEARLRCSPMKGHSHVYWYRQLPEEGLKFMVYLQKENIIDESGMPKERFSAEFPKEGPSILRIQQVVRGDSAAYFCASSPPFGTRHNEQFFGPGTRLTVL.

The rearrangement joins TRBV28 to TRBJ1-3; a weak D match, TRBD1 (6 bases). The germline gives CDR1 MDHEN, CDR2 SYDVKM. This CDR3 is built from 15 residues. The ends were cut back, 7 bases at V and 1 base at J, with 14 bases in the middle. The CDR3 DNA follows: TGTGCCAGCACCTCCCTAGGGGGGTCTGGAAACACCATATATTTT. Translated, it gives CASTSLGGSGNTIYF.

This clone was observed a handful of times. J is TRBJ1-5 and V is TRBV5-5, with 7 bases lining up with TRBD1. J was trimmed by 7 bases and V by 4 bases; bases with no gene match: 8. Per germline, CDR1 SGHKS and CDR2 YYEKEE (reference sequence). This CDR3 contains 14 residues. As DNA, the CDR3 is TGTGCCAGCAGCCCCCAGACAGGGCCCCAGCCCCAGCATTTT. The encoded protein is CASSPQTGPQPQHF.